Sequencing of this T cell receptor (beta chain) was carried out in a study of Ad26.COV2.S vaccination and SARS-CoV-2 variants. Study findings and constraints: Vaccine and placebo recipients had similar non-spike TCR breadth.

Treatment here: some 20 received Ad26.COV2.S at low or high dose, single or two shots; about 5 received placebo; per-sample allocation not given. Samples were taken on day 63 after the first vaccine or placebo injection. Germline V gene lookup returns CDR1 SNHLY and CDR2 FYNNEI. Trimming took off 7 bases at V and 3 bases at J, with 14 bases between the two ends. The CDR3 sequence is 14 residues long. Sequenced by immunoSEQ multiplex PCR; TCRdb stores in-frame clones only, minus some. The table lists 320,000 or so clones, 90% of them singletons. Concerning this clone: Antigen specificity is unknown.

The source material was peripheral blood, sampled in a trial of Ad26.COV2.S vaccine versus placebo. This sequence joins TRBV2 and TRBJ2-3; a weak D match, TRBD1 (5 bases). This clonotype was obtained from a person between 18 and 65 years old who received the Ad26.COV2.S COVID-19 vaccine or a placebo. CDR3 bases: TGTGCCAGCAACGATGCAGGGTCGACAGATACGCAGTATTTT. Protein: CASNDAGSTDTQYF.